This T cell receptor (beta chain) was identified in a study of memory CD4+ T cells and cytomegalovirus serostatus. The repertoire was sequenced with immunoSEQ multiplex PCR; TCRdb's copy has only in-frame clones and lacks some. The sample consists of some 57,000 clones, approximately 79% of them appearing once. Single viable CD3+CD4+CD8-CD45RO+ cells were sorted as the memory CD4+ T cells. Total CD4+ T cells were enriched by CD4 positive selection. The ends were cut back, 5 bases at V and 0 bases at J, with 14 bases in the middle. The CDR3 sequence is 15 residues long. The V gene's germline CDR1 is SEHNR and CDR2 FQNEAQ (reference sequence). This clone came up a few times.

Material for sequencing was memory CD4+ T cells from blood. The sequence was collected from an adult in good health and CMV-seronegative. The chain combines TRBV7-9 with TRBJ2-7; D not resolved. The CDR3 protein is CASSPPPLSSYEQYF. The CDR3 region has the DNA TGTGCCAGCAGCCCCCCCCCGTTAAGCTCCTACGAGCAGTACTTC.